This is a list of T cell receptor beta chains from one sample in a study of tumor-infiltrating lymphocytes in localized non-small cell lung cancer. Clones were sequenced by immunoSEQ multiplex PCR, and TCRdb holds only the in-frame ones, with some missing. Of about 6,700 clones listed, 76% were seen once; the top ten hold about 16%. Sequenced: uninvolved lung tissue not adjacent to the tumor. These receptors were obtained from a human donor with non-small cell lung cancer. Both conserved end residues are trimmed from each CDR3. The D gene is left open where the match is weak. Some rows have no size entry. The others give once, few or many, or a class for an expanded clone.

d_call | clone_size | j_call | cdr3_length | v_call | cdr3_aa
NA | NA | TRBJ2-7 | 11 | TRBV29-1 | SVEDARGYEQY
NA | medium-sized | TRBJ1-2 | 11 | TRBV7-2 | ASSLGGVRGYT
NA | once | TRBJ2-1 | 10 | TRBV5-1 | ASRRDNNEQF
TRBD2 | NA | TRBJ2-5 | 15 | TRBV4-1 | ASSQVQASGRQETQY
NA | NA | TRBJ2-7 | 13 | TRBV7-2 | ASTPLGQFIDEQY
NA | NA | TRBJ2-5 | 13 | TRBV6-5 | ASSLLPGVQETQY
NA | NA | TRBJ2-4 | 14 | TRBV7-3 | ASNFVRRRSLNIQY
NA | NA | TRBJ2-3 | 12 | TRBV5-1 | ASSFIQQRDTQY
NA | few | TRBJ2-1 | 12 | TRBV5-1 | ASSSGTLPNEQF
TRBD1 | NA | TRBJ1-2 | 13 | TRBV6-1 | ASTRTGGNNYGYT
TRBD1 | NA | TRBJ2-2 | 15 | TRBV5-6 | ASSLVVTGAETGELF
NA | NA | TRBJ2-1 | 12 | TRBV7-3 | ASSSGLSSHEQF
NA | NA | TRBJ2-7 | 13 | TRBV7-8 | ASSAPSGGSYEQY
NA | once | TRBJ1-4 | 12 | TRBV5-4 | ASSLASGNEKLF
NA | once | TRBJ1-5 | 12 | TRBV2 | ASRRGNDNQPQH
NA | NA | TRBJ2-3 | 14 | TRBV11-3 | ASSLRRGAGSDTQY
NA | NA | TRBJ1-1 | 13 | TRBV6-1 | ASSEGTAMNTEAF
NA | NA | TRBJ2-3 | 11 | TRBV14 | ASSQEGFAAQY
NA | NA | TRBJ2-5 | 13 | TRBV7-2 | ASTPGGNGQETQY
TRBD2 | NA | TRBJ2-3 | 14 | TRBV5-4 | ASSLETSLGGDTQY
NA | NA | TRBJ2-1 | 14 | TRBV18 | ASSSILADTYNEQF
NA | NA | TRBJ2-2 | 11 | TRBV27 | ASSDGNTGELF
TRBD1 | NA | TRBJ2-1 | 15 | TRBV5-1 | ASSLTKTGESHNEQF
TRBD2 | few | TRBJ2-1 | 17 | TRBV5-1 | ASSLELAGALSSYNEQF
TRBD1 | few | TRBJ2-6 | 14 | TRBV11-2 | ASTHRGTSGANVLT
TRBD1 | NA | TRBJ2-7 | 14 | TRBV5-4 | ASSLDPTGDSYEQY
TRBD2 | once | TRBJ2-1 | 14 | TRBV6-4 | ASSDSSSGGYNEQF
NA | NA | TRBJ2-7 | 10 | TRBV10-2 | ASRRTGYEQY
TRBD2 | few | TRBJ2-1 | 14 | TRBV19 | ASSMTSGMVVNEQF
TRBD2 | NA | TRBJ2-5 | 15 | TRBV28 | ASSPARLAGGRETQY
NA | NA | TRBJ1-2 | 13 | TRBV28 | ASRLPGVQPYGYT
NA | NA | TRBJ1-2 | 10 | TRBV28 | ASSTTDYGYT
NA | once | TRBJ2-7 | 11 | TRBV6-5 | ASSYSLADEQY
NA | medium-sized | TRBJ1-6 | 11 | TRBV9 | ASSVAEGSPLH
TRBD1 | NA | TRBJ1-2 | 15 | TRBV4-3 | ASSRHRGTGASYGYT
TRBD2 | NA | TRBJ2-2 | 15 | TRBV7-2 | ASSPTKGTRGGGELF
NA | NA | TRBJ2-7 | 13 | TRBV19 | ASSPYAGFSYEQY
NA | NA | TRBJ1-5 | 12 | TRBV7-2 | ASSSGQTHEPQH
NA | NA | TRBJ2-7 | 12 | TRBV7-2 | ASSLMGFSYEQY
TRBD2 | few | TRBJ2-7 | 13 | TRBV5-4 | ASSVGLAPTYEQY
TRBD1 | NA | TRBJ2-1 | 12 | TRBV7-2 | ASSLGGQGGEQF
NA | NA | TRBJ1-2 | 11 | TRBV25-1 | ASRTGERDGYT
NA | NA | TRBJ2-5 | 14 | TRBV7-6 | ASSPLGQSRRETQY
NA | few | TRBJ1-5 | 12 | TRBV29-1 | SVPGVGRNQPQH
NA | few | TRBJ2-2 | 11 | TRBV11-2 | ASSLLAGGELF
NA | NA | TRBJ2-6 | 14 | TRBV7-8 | ASSYPKGPGANVLT
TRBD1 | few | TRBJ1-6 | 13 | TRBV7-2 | ASSLDNRGYSPLH
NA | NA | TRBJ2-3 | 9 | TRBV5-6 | ASSLEDTQY
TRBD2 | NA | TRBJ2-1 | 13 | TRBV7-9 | ASSLDGTSYNEQF
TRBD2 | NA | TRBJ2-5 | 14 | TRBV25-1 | ASSERLAGAQETQY